This T cell receptor beta chain derives from a study of shared clonotypes between healthy human individuals. Replicate sorted-subset PCRs were loaded with roughly 200 ng DNA, 30,000 to 35,000 T cell genomes. Here immunoSEQ multiplex PCR was the method, and the copy in TCRdb shows in-frame clones only, minus some. The repertoire holds almost 700,000 clones, with about 90% as singletons. Broader study findings: Against clonotypes common to all four donors, non-shared ones had lower generation probabilities.

This CDR3 has 14 amino acids. V was cut by 3 bases and J by 4 bases, with 13 bases left in between. Germline assignment: CDR1 LNHDA and CDR2 SQIVND (reference sequence). Terminally differentiated effector memory CD45RA+ cells were left out of the naive CD8 fraction, which was CD45RO-negative and positively selected for CCR7. Only one count was recorded for this clone. Its target is not known. The sequence came from a man in his thirties or forties in good health. The rearrangement uses TRBV19 and TRBJ2-7; a possible D gene is TRBD2 (6 bases). Source material: naive CD8+ T cells sorted from blood. This CDR3 is CASSILPGAYEQYF. Written as DNA, the CDR3 is TGTGCCAGTAGTATTCTTCCGGGAGCTTACGAGCAGTACTTC.